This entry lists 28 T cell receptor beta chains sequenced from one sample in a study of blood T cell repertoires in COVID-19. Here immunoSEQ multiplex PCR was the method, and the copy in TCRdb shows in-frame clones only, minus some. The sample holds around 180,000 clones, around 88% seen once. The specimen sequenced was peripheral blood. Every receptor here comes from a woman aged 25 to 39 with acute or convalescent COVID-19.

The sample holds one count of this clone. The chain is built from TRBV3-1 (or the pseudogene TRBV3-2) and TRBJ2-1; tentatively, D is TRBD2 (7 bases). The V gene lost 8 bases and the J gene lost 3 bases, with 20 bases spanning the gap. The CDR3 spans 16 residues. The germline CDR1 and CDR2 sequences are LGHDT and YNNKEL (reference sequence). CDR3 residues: CASGRGVTRGYNEQFF. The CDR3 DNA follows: TGTGCCAGCGGGAGGGGGGTGACTAGGGGCTACAATGAGCAGTTCTTC.

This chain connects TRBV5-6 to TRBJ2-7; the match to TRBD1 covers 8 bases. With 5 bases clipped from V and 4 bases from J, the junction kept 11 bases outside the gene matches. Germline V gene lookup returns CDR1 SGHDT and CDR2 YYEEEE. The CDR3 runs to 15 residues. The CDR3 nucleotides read TGTGCCAGCAGTCGACAGGGGACAACTGGGTACGAGCAGTACTTC. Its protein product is CASSRQGTTGYEQYF.

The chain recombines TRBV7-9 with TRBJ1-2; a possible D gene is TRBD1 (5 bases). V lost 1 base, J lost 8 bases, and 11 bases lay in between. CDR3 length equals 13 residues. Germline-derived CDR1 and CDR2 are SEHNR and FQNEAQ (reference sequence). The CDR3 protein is CASSLDGARGYTF. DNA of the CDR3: TGTGCCAGCAGCTTAGATGGGGCGCGGGGCTACACCTTC.

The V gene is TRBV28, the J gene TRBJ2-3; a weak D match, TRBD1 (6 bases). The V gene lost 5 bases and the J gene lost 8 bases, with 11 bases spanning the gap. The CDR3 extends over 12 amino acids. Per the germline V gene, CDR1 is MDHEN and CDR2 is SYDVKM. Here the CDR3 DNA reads TGTGCCAGCAGTGCTCCACAGGGTACGCAGTATTTT. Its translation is CASSAPQGTQYF. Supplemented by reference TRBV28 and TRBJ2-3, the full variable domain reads DVKVTQSSRYLVKRTGEKVFLECVQDMDHENMFWYRQDPGLGLRLIYFSYDVKMKEKGDIPEGYSVSREKKERFSLILESASTNQTSMYLCASSAPQGTQYFGPGTRLTVL.

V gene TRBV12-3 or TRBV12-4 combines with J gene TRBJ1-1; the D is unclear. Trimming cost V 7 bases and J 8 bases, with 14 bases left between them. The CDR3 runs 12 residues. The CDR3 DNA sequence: TGTGCCAGCACCGAAAGCGGACGCGAAGCTTTCTTT. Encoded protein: CASTESGREAFF.

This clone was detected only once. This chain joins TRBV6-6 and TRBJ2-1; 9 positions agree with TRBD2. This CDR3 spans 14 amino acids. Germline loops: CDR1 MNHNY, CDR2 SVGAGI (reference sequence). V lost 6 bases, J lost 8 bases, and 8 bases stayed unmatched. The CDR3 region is CASSRTSVDHEQFF. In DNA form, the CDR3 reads TGTGCCAGCAGCCGGACTAGCGTAGACCATGAGCAGTTCTTC.

The CDR3 DNA sequence: TGTGCCAGCAGCCGCCGGGACAGGAATTCACCCCTCCACTTT. Its translation is CASSRRDRNSPLHF. The chain has TRBV6-5 and TRBJ1-6, with 8 bases lining up with TRBD1. Germline values: CDR1 MNHEY, CDR2 SVGAGI. V lost 6 bases to trimming and J lost 7 bases; unmatched junction nucleotides: 5. There are 14 residues in the CDR3.

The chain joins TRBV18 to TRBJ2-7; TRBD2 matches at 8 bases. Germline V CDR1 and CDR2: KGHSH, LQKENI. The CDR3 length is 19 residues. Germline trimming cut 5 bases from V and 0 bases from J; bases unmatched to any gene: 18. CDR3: CASSALFDTSGGSSYEQYF. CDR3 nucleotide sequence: TGTGCCAGCTCAGCCTTGTTTGATACGTCGGGAGGGAGCTCCTACGAGCAGTACTTC. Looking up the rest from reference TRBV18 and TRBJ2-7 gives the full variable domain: NAGVMQNPRHLVRRRGQEARLRCSPMKGHSHVYWYRQLPEEGLKFMVYLQKENIIDESGMPKERFSAEFPKEGPSILRIQQVVRGDSAAYFCASSALFDTSGGSSYEQYFGPGTRLTVT.

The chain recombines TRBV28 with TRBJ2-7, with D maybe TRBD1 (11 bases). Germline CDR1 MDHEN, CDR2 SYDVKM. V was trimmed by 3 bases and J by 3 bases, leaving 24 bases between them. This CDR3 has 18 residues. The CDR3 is CASSFGDRGEREGYEQYF. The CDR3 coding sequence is TGTGCCAGCAGTTTTGGGGACAGGGGGGAGCGGGAGGGCTACGAGCAGTACTTC.

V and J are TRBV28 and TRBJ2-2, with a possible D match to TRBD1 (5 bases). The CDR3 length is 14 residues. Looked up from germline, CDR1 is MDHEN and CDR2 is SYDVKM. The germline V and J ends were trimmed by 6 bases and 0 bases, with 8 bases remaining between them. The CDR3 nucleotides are TGTGCCAGCAGGCCAGGGTCGAACACCGGGGAGCTGTTTTTT. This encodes CASRPGSNTGELFF.

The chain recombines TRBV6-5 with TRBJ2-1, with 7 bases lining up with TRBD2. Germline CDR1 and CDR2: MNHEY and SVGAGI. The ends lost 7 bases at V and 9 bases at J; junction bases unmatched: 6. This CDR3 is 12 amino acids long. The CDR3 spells CASTTTGGEQFF. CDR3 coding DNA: TGTGCCAGCACCACTACGGGGGGTGAGCAGTTCTTC.

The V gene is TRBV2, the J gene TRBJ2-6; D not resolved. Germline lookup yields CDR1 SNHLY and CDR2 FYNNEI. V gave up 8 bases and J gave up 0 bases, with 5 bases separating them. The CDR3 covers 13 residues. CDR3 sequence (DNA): TGTGCCAGCGGCAGCTCTGGGGCCAACGTCCTGACTTTC. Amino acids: CASGSSGANVLTF.

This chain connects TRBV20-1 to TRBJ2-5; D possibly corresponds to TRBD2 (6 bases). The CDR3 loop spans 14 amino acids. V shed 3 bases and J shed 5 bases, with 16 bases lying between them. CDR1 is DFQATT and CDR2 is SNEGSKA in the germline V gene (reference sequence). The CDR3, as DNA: TGCAGTGCTAGTCAGGTCGGGAGAGTGGAGACCCAGTACTTC. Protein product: CSASQVGRVETQYF.

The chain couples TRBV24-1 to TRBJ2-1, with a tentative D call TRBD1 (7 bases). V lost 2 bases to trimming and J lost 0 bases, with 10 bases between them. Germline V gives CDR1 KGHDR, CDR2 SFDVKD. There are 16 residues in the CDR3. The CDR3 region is CATSDSRGASYNEQFF. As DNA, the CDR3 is TGTGCCACCAGTGATTCCAGGGGGGCCTCCTACAATGAGCAGTTCTTC.

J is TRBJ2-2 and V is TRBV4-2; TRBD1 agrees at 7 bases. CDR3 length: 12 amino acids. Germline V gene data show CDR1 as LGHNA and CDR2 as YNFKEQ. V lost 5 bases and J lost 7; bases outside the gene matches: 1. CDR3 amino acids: CASSAGGGELFF. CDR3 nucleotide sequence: TGTGCCAGCAGCGCAGGGGGCGGGGAGCTGTTTTTT.

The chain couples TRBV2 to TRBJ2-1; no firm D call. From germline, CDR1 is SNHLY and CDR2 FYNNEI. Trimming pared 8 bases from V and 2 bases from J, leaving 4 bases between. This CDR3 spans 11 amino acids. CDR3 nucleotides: TGTGCCAGCGGGCCCTACAATGAGCAGTTCTTC. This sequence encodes CASGPYNEQFF.

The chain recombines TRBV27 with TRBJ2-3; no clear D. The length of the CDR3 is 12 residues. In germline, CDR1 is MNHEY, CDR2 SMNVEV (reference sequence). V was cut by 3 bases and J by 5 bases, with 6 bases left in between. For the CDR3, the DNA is TGTGCCAGCAGTTTCCTCGGAGATACGCAGTATTTT. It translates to CASSFLGDTQYF.

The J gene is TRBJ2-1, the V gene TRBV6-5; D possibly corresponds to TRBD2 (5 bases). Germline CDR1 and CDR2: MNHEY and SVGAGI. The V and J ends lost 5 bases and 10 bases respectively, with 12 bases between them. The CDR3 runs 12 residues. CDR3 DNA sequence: TGTGCCAGCAGTCGGCTGGACTTAGAGCAGTTCTTC. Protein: CASSRLDLEQFF.

The chain's CDR3 is CSVRIPGQAFF. The CDR3 coding sequence is TGCAGCGTACGAATACCGGGACAGGCCTTTTTT. The rearrangement links TRBV29-1 to TRBJ1-4, with 8 bases matching TRBD1. Germline loops: CDR1 SQVTM, CDR2 ANQGSEA. Trimming cost V 6 bases and J 17 bases; bases outside gene matches: 11. This CDR3 spans 11 amino acids.

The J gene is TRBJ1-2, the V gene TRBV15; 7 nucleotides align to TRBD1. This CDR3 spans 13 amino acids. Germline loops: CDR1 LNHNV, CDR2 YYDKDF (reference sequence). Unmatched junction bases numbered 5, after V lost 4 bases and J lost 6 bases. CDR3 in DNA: TGTGCCACCAGCAAGACAGGGATAGATGGCTACACCTTC. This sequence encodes CATSKTGIDGYTF.

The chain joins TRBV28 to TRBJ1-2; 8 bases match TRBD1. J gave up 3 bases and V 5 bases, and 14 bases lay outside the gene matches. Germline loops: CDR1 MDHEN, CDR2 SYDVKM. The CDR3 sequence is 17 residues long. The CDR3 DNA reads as TGTGCCAGCAGTCGTTCGGATCAGGGGGCGGGGGACTATGGCTACACCTTC. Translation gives CASSRSDQGAGDYGYTF.

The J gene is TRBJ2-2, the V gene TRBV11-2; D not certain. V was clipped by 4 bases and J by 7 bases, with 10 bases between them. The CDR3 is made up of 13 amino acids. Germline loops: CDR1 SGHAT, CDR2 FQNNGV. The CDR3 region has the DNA TGTGCCAGCAGCTACTCTCTCGGCGGGGAGCTGTTTTTT. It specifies CASSYSLGGELFF.

CDR3 coding DNA: TGTGCCAGCAGCTTTTCAGGGGTTGTTCAGCCCCAGCATTTT. It encodes CASSFSGVVQPQHF. The V gene is TRBV7-2, the J gene TRBJ1-5, with D perhaps TRBD1 (6 bases). Trimming removed 3 bases at V and 6 bases at J, with 12 bases between. The CDR3 is 14 amino acids. Germline V gene sequence: CDR1 SGHTA, CDR2 FQGNSA.

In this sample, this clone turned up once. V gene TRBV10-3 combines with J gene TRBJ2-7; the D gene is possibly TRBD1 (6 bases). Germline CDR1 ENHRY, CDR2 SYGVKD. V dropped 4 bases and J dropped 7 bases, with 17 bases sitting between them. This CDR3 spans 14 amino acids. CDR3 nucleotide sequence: TGTGCCATCAGTGTAAGCAGGGGCCTACGAGAGCAGTACTTC. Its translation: CAISVSRGLREQYF.

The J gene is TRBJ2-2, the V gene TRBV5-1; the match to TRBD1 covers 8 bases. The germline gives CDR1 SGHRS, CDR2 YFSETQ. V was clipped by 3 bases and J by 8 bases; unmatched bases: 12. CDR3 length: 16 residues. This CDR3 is CASSSGTGPSLGELFF. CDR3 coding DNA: TGCGCCAGCAGCTCAGGGACAGGTCCCTCATTGGGGGAGCTGTTTTTT.

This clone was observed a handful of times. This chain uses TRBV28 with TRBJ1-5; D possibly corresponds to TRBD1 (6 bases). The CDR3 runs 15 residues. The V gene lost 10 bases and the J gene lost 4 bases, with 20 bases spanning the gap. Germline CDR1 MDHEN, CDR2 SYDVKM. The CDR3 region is CANQGRGFGNQPQHF. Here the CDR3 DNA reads TGTGCCAACCAGGGGCGAGGGTTCGGGAATCAGCCCCAGCATTTT.

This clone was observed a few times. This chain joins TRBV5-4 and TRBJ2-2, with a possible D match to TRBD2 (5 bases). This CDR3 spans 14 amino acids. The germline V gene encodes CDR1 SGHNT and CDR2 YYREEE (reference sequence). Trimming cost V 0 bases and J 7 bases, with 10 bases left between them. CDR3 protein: CASSLGRGIGELFF. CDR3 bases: TGTGCCAGCAGCTTGGGACGAGGGATCGGGGAGCTGTTTTTT.

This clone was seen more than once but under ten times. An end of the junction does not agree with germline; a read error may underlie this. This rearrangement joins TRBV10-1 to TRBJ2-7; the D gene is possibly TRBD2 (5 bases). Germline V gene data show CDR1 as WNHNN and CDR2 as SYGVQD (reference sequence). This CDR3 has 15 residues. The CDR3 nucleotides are TGCGCCAGCCCCTCCGCCTCCCGGGTTCAGCGGAACTATCGCTTC. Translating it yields CASPSASRVQRNYRF.